This passage covers 20 T cell receptor beta chains from one sample sequenced in a study of cytomegalovirus exposure and HLA in healthy donors. PCR used 60 Vbeta primers and 13 Jbeta primers. Assay: immunoSEQ multiplex PCR; the TCRdb copy retains only in-frame clones and omits some. Of more than 200,000 clones in the sample, over 75% were seen once. The sample consisted of PBMCs. Source of these receptors: a male donor in good health and CMV-seronegative.

This sequence joins TRBV5-1 and TRBJ2-7; 8 bases fit TRBD2. The germline V gene has CDR1 SGHRS and CDR2 YFSETQ. With 1 base clipped from V and 4 bases from J, the junction kept 4 bases outside the gene matches. The CDR3 consists of 14 residues. For the CDR3, the DNA is TGCGCCAGCAGCTTGACCGCGGGAGGTTACGAGCAGTACTTC. It encodes CASSLTAGGYEQYF. Supplemented by reference TRBV5-1 and TRBJ2-7, the full variable domain reads KAGVTQTPRYLIKTRGQQVTLSCSPISGHRSVSWYQQTPGQGLQFLFEYFSETQRNKGNFPGRFSGRQFSNSRSEMNVSTLELGDSALYLCASSLTAGGYEQYFGPGTRLTVT.

The chain combines TRBV7-3 with TRBJ1-2; a possible D gene is TRBD1 (5 bases). Per germline, CDR1 SGHTA and CDR2 FQGTGA. The V end was cut by 2 bases, the J end by 5 bases, with 15 bases between. This CDR3 region has 15 residues. CDR3 protein: CASSLQGGELYGYTF. CDR3 nucleotides: TGTGCCAGCAGCTTACAAGGAGGGGAGTTGTATGGCTACACCTTC.

This rearrangement joins TRBV5-4 to TRBJ2-1; tentative D call: TRBD2 (5 bases). Trimming removed 5 bases from V and 4 bases from J, with 7 bases in between. Germline-derived CDR1 and CDR2 are SGHNT and YYREEE (reference sequence). The length of the CDR3 is 12 residues. The DNA for the CDR3 is TGTGCCAGCAGTTGGACTTACAATGAGCAGTTCTTC. This encodes CASSWTYNEQFF.

This rearrangement joins TRBV5-1 to TRBJ2-5; 7 bases align to TRBD2. CDR1 is SGHRS and CDR2 is YFSETQ in the germline V gene. The CDR3 runs 14 residues. The J segment lost 5 bases and the V segment lost 3 bases, leaving 7 bases of the junction unmatched. CDR3: CASSSSGVRETQYF. CDR3 bases: TGCGCCAGCAGCTCAAGCGGGGTTCGGGAGACCCAGTACTTC.

This chain connects TRBV7-9 to TRBJ1-1; 8 bases are a match to TRBD1. Germline V gene lookup returns CDR1 SEHNR and CDR2 FQNEAQ (reference sequence). J gave up 5 bases and V 4 bases, and 12 bases lay outside the gene matches. This CDR3 spans 16 amino acids. CDR3 protein: CASSYDRGYDGTEAFF. In DNA, the CDR3 is TGTGCCAGCAGCTACGACAGGGGCTACGACGGGACTGAAGCTTTCTTT.

The V gene is TRBV5-6, the J gene TRBJ2-3; 8 nucleotides line up with TRBD1. Per germline, CDR1 SGHDT and CDR2 YYEEEE. V gave up 0 bases and J gave up 2 bases; unmatched junction bases: 5. CDR3 length equals 16 residues. CDR3 sequence: CASSLGGQGPTDTQYF. The CDR3 coding sequence is TGTGCCAGCAGCTTGGGAGGACAGGGCCCCACAGATACGCAGTATTTT.

V gene TRBV29-1 combines with J gene TRBJ2-5; possible D gene TRBD2, 5 bases. Looked up from germline, CDR1 is SQVTM and CDR2 is ANQGSEA. CDR3 length equals 12 residues. The V end was cut by 7 bases, the J end by 2 bases, with 11 bases between. The CDR3 here is CSAEEAQETQYF. The CDR3 DNA reads TGCAGCGCCGAGGAGGCTCAAGAGACCCAGTACTTC.

CDR3 DNA sequence: TGTGCCAGCAGAAAGGCGGCCACGGAAATTCAGTACTTC. It is translated as CASRKAATEIQYF. The chain employs TRBV7-8 and TRBJ2-4; D not certain. The germline CDR1 and CDR2 sequences are SGHVS and FQNEAQ. Trimming pared 6 bases from V and 10 bases from J, leaving 16 bases between. The CDR3 length is 13 residues. The full variable domain, its missing parts supplied by reference TRBV7-8 and TRBJ2-4, is GAGVSQSPRYKVAKRGQDVALRCDPISGHVSLFWYQQALGQGPEFLTYFQNEAQLDKSGLPSDRFFAERPEGSVSTLKIQRTQQEDSAVYLCASRKAATEIQYFGAGTRLSVL.

The count of this clone is one. The chain has TRBV5-1 and TRBJ1-4; 7 bases fit TRBD1. The CDR3 consists of 14 residues. CDR1 and CDR2 (germline): SGHRS, YFSETQ. Losses at the gene ends were 0 bases for V and 10 bases for J; bases not matched to a gene: 6. CDR3: CASSLGQGRGKLFF. CDR3 nucleotide sequence: TGCGCCAGCAGCTTGGGACAGGGAAGGGGAAAACTGTTTTTT.

This chain connects TRBV5-1 to TRBJ1-4, with 8 bases identical to TRBD1. The J segment lost 0 bases and the V segment lost 4 bases, leaving 8 bases of the junction unmatched. CDR3 length: 17 amino acids. The V gene's germline CDR1 is SGHRS and CDR2 YFSETQ. The CDR3 bases are TGCGCCAGCAGCGCCAGGGACAGGCAATCAACTAATGAAAAACTGTTTTTT. This sequence encodes CASSARDRQSTNEKLFF. Using reference TRBV5-1 and TRBJ1-4 for the parts outside the CDR3, the full variable domain is KAGVTQTPRYLIKTRGQQVTLSCSPISGHRSVSWYQQTPGQGLQFLFEYFSETQRNKGNFPGRFSGRQFSNSRSEMNVSTLELGDSALYLCASSARDRQSTNEKLFFGSGTQLSVL.

The chain has TRBV5-6 and TRBJ1-6; the match to TRBD1 covers 10 bases. The CDR3 has 15 amino acids. Germline CDR1 reads SGHDT; CDR2 reads YYEEEE. Trimming cost V 3 bases and J 8 bases; bases outside gene matches: 5. The CDR3 loop is CASSSHGTGDSPLHF. CDR3 DNA sequence: TGTGCCAGCAGCTCCCACGGGACAGGGGATTCACCCCTCCACTTT.

The chain links TRBV28 to TRBJ1-1, with D perhaps TRBD1 (6 bases). The CDR3 loop spans 16 amino acids. V was trimmed by 7 bases and J by 0 bases, leaving 18 bases between them. Germline CDR1 MDHEN, CDR2 SYDVKM. CDR3 protein: CASNYPPGTLNTEAFF. The CDR3 DNA sequence: TGTGCCAGCAACTACCCTCCCGGGACACTGAACACTGAAGCTTTCTTT.

This rearrangement joins TRBV6-5 to TRBJ2-7; D might be TRBD1 (6 bases). CDR1 is MNHEY, CDR2 SVGAGI, per germline. This CDR3 is built from 15 residues. Trimming left V 6 bases short and J 3 bases short, with 18 bases between. The CDR3 is CASRRDTGFLYEQYF. The CDR3 DNA is TGTGCCAGCAGAAGGGACACGGGATTTCTCTACGAGCAGTACTTC.

V is TRBV30 and J is TRBJ1-5; 8 bases map to TRBD1. The trim removed 2 bases at V and 6 bases at J, leaving 9 bases unmatched. Germline V gene lookup returns CDR1 GTSNPN and CDR2 SVGIG (reference sequence). CDR3 length equals 15 residues. CDR3 sequence reads: CAWSQGQGKVQPQHF. The CDR3 nucleotides are TGTGCCTGGAGTCAAGGACAGGGCAAAGTTCAGCCCCAGCATTTT.

This clone was observed a few times. V is TRBV27 and J is TRBJ2-1; 7 nucleotides align to TRBD1. CDR3 length: 15 residues. V lost 5 bases to trimming and J lost 0 bases; unmatched junction nucleotides: 4. Germline loops: CDR1 MNHEY, CDR2 SMNVEV (reference sequence). CDR3 sequence reads: CASSEQGISYNEQFF. In DNA, the CDR3 is TGTGCCAGCAGTGAACAGGGGATCTCCTACAATGAGCAGTTCTTC.

The sample holds a few counts of this clone. This chain links TRBV30 with TRBJ1-5; D uncertain. The CDR3 is 16 amino acids. The ends were cut back, 0 bases at V and 1 base at J, with 13 bases in the middle. Germline-derived CDR1 and CDR2 are GTSNPN and SVGIG (reference sequence). CDR3 loop: CAWSVQDPWSNQPQHF. The CDR3, as DNA: TGTGCCTGGAGTGTCCAGGATCCTTGGAGCAATCAGCCCCAGCATTTT.

This chain connects TRBV5-8 to TRBJ2-6; D is possibly TRBD1 (6 bases). Germline CDR1 is SGHTS and CDR2 is YDEGEE. This CDR3 comprises 15 residues. V gave up 1 base and J gave up 2 bases, with 7 bases separating them. This chain's CDR3 is CASSLKGAGANVLTF. The CDR3 nucleotides are TGTGCCAGCAGCTTGAAGGGGGCTGGGGCCAACGTCCTGACTTTC.

The rearrangement uses TRBV7-9 and TRBJ1-2; D is ambiguous. CDR3 size: 14 residues. Germline V lookup: CDR1 SEHNR, CDR2 FQNEAQ (reference sequence). V lost 8 bases and J 8 bases, leaving 21 bases between the germline ends. CDR3 sequence reads: CASVRRQVPPGYTF. The CDR3 bases are TGTGCCAGCGTACGCCGGCAGGTGCCTCCCGGCTACACCTTC.

The chain uses TRBV9 and TRBJ2-1; 13 bases match TRBD2. The CDR3 has 18 residues. Germline V gene lookup returns CDR1 SGDLS and CDR2 YYNGEE. Losses at the gene ends were 4 bases for V and 7 bases for J; bases not matched to a gene: 14. CDR3 residues: CASSPPRGLAGVRNEQFF. The CDR3 nucleotides read TGTGCCAGCAGCCCCCCCAGAGGACTAGCGGGGGTGCGTAATGAGCAGTTCTTC.

This clone was seen once. The rearrangement links TRBV23-1 to TRBJ1-3, with D maybe TRBD1 (6 bases). TRBV23-1 is given ORF status, its function remaining uncertain. Trimming removed 5 bases at V and 3 bases at J, with 14 bases between. There are 15 residues in the CDR3. CDR3 residues: CASSVGGARGNTIYF. The DNA of the CDR3 is TGCGCCAGCAGTGTTGGGGGGGCGCGTGGAAACACCATATATTTT.